This is a list of T cell receptor beta chains from one sample in a study of neurological immune-mediated disorders. TCRdb passed the 5' RACE reads through MiXCR, listing each CDR3 protein once. The sample lists tens of thousands of distinct CDR3 sequences; about 13% were seen once. Sequenced material: PBMCs. Receptor source: a woman in her forties in good health. The CDR3 runs from the conserved cysteine through the conserved F or W. The order of the fields is J gene, D gene, clone size, V gene, CDR3 DNA, CDR3 protein. A D gene is named only where the DNA matches it firmly. A row's size may be missing; if present it is once, few, many or a size class.

j_gene: TRBJ1-2; d_gene: -; abundance: medium-sized; v_gene: TRBV7-2; CDR3nt: TGTGCCAGCAGCATCACCGGGACGTTGGATGGCTACACCTTC; CDR3aa: CASSITGTLDGYTF
j_gene: TRBJ2-7; d_gene: TRBD1; abundance: few; v_gene: TRBV5-6; CDR3nt: TGTGCCAGCAGCCCCACGGGACAGCTCGCCTACGAGCAGTACTTC; CDR3aa: CASSPTGQLAYEQYF
j_gene: TRBJ1-3; d_gene: TRBD1; abundance: many; v_gene: TRBV18; CDR3nt: TGTGCCAGCTCCCAAACCGGGACAGGGGCTGGAAACACCATATATTTT; CDR3aa: CASSQTGTGAGNTIYF
j_gene: TRBJ2-7; d_gene: -; abundance: many; v_gene: TRBV20-1; CDR3nt: TGCAGTGCTAGGAGAGCCTACGAGCAGTACTTC; CDR3aa: CSARRAYEQYF
j_gene: TRBJ2-3; d_gene: -; abundance: many; v_gene: TRBV12-3/TRBV12-4; CDR3nt: TGTGCCAGCAGTACCGGCCACTGGAGGGATACGCAGTATTTT; CDR3aa: CASSTGHWRDTQYF
j_gene: TRBJ1-2; d_gene: TRBD1; abundance: -; v_gene: TRBV12-3/TRBV12-4; CDR3nt: TGTGCCAGCAGTTTAAGACAGGGGCAACGCTATGGCTACACCTTC; CDR3aa: CASSLRQGQRYGYTF
j_gene: TRBJ1-2; d_gene: TRBD1; abundance: few; v_gene: TRBV19; CDR3nt: TGTGCCAGTAGTCCGGGACAGCCTTATGGCTACACCTTC; CDR3aa: CASSPGQPYGYTF
j_gene: TRBJ2-6; d_gene: -; abundance: -; v_gene: TRBV29-1; CDR3nt: TGTGGGGCCTCCTCTGGGGCCAACGTCCTGACTTTC; CDR3aa: CGASSGANVLTF
j_gene: TRBJ1-1; d_gene: -; abundance: many; v_gene: TRBV6-6; CDR3nt: TGTGCCAGCAGTTACCCCCGAAGGGGTTTAACTAATGAAGCTTTCTTT; CDR3aa: CASSYPRRGLTNEAFF
j_gene: TRBJ2-5; d_gene: -; abundance: -; v_gene: TRBV9; CDR3nt: TGTGCCAGCACGTACTCCGCAGGGGTAGAGGAGACCCAGTACTTC; CDR3aa: CASTYSAGVEETQYF
j_gene: TRBJ1-5; d_gene: -; abundance: many; v_gene: TRBV20-1; CDR3nt: TGCAGTGCCGCCGATGGCGGACACACCTCACAGCCCCAGCATTTT; CDR3aa: CSAADGGHTSQPQHF
j_gene: TRBJ1-2; d_gene: TRBD1; abundance: many; v_gene: TRBV24-1; CDR3nt: TGTGCCACCAGTTCCGGGACAGGGGTCTATGGCTACACCTTC; CDR3aa: CATSSGTGVYGYTF
j_gene: TRBJ2-1; d_gene: TRBD2; abundance: many; v_gene: TRBV5-1; CDR3nt: TGCGCCAGCAGCTTGGTAGCGGGTGGCTACAATGAGCAGTTCTTC; CDR3aa: CASSLVAGGYNEQFF
j_gene: TRBJ2-2; d_gene: -; abundance: many; v_gene: TRBV12-3/TRBV12-4; CDR3nt: TGTGCCAGCAGATTGGTCCTGACAGACACCGGGGAGCTGTTTTTT; CDR3aa: CASRLVLTDTGELFF
j_gene: TRBJ2-1; d_gene: TRBD2; abundance: few; v_gene: TRBV10-3; CDR3nt: TGTGCCATCCAAGGGGGACTAGTCGGTGAGCAGTTCTTC; CDR3aa: CAIQGGLVGEQFF
j_gene: TRBJ1-2; d_gene: -; abundance: -; v_gene: TRBV5-6; CDR3nt: TGTGCCAGCAGCTTGGCCCTGGCAGTCAACAGCTACACCTTC; CDR3aa: CASSLALAVNSYTF
j_gene: TRBJ1-1; d_gene: -; abundance: many; v_gene: TRBV10-3; CDR3nt: TGTGCCACCCTCCCCGGGGTCATGAACACTGAAGCTTTCTTT; CDR3aa: CATLPGVMNTEAFF
j_gene: TRBJ2-5; d_gene: -; abundance: many; v_gene: TRBV6-5; CDR3nt: TGTGCCAGCAGCCAGGAAAGTCGGCGACTGAAAGAAGAGACCCAGTACTTC; CDR3aa: CASSQESRRLKEETQYF
j_gene: TRBJ2-3; d_gene: TRBD1; abundance: many; v_gene: TRBV20-1; CDR3nt: TGCAGTGCTACCTCCAGACAGGGTGGTTACTCAGATACGCAGTATTTT; CDR3aa: CSATSRQGGYSDTQYF
j_gene: TRBJ1-1; d_gene: -; abundance: once; v_gene: TRBV29-1; CDR3nt: TGCAGCTTGGCTGGGTCGGAGAACACTGAAGCTTTCTTT; CDR3aa: CSLAGSENTEAFF
j_gene: TRBJ1-1; d_gene: -; abundance: many; v_gene: TRBV9; CDR3nt: TGTGCCAGCAGCCAATCTTTGGGGGGGTTTACTGAAGCTTTCTTT; CDR3aa: CASSQSLGGFTEAFF
j_gene: TRBJ2-7; d_gene: -; abundance: many; v_gene: TRBV11-1; CDR3nt: TGTGCCAGCAGCTTAGCCGCGCAGGGAGCTATCTACGAGCAGTACTTC; CDR3aa: CASSLAAQGAIYEQYF
j_gene: TRBJ1-6; d_gene: -; abundance: many; v_gene: TRBV7-2; CDR3nt: TGTGCCAGCAGCTTACAGGGGTATGGATCACCCCTCCACTTT; CDR3aa: CASSLQGYGSPLHF
j_gene: TRBJ2-1; d_gene: -; abundance: many; v_gene: TRBV5-1; CDR3nt: TGCGCCAGCAGCTCGGATGGGGGGCATAACAATGAGCAGTTCTTC; CDR3aa: CASSSDGGHNNEQFF
j_gene: TRBJ2-7; d_gene: TRBD2; abundance: many; v_gene: TRBV29-1; CDR3nt: TGCAGCGTTGAAGATGGGTCCCTAGCGGGTAAGAACGAGCAGTACTTC; CDR3aa: CSVEDGSLAGKNEQYF
j_gene: TRBJ2-5; d_gene: -; abundance: many; v_gene: TRBV7-8; CDR3nt: TGTGCCAGCAGCCCCCCGAGTGCTGAGACCCAGTACTTC; CDR3aa: CASSPPSAETQYF
j_gene: TRBJ2-1; d_gene: -; abundance: many; v_gene: TRBV7-2; CDR3nt: TGTGCCAGCAGCTTAGCCAGGAACCATGAGCAGTTCTTC; CDR3aa: CASSLARNHEQFF
j_gene: TRBJ2-1; d_gene: -; abundance: many; v_gene: TRBV7-3; CDR3nt: TGTGCCAGCAGCTTAACAGGGACCCAGTCTAATGAGCAGTTCTTC; CDR3aa: CASSLTGTQSNEQFF
j_gene: TRBJ2-5; d_gene: -; abundance: many; v_gene: TRBV5-6; CDR3nt: TGTGCCAGCAGTTCCAGGGAGACCCAGTACTTC; CDR3aa: CASSSRETQYF
j_gene: TRBJ2-1; d_gene: TRBD2; abundance: many; v_gene: TRBV7-7; CDR3nt: TGTGCCAGCAGCTTCGGGACTAGCGGTAATGAGCAGTTCTTC; CDR3aa: CASSFGTSGNEQFF
j_gene: TRBJ1-1; d_gene: -; abundance: few; v_gene: TRBV12-3/TRBV12-4; CDR3nt: TGTGCCAGCAGTTTTTCGTACACTGAAGCTTTCTTT; CDR3aa: CASSFSYTEAFF
j_gene: TRBJ1-1; d_gene: -; abundance: many; v_gene: TRBV6-5; CDR3nt: TGTGCCAGCAGTCGCCAGGAGGTGAACACTGAAGCTTTCTTT; CDR3aa: CASSRQEVNTEAFF
j_gene: TRBJ2-2; d_gene: -; abundance: once; v_gene: TRBV21-1; CDR3nt: TGTGCCAGCAGCCGTCGGGACAGGGGTTCGGGCGGGGAGCTGTTTTTT; CDR3aa: CASSRRDRGSGGELFF